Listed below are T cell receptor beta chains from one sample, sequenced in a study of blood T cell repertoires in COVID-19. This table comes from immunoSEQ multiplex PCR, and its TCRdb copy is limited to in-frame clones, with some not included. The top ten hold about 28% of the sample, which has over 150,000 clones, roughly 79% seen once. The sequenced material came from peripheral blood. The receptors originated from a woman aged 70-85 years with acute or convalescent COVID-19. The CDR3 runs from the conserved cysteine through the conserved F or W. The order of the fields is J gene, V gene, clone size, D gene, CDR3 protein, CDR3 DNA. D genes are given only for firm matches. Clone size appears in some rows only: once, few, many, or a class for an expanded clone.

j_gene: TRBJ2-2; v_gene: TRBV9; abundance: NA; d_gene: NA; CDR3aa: CASSVVTGGRAGELFF; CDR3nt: TGTGCCAGCAGCGTAGTGACAGGAGGCCGGGCCGGGGAGCTGTTTTTT
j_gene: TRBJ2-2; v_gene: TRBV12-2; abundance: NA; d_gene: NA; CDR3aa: CASRGTGGPGELFF; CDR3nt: TGTGCAAGTCGCGGGACAGGGGGCCCCGGGGAGCTGTTTTTT
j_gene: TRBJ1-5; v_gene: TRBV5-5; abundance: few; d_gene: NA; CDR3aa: CASSNSPNQPQHF; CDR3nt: TGTGCCAGCAGCAATTCCCCGAATCAGCCCCAGCATTTT
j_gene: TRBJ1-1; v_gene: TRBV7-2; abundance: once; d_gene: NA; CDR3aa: CASSLRGNTEAFF; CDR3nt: TGTGCCAGCAGCTTACGGGGGAACACTGAAGCTTTCTTT
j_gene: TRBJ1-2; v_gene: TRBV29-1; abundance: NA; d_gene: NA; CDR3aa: CSVAGEDGYTF; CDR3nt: TGCAGCGTTGCCGGGGAAGATGGCTACACCTTC
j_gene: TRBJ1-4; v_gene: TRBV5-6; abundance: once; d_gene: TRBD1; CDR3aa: CASSSWTGGTPNEKLFF; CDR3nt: TGTGCCAGCAGCTCGTGGACAGGGGGCACACCTAATGAAAAACTGTTTTTT
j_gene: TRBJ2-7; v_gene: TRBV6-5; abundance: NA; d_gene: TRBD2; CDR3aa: CASRLLGLGLEQYF; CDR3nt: TGTGCCAGCAGGCTCTTAGGACTAGGGCTCGAGCAGTACTTC
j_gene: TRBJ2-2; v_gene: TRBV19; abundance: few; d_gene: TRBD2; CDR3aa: CASSMAVAGSGELFF; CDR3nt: TGTGCCAGTAGTATGGCGGTAGCGGGATCCGGGGAGCTGTTTTTT
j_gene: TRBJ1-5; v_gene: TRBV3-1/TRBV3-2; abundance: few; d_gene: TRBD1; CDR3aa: CASSQAGGPNQPQHF; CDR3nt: TGTGCCAGCAGCCAAGCAGGGGGCCCAAATCAGCCCCAGCATTTT
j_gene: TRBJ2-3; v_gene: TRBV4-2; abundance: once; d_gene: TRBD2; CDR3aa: CASSQDKETSSYTDTQYF; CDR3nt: TGTGCCAGCAGCCAAGATAAAGAGACTAGCTCGTACACAGATACGCAGTATTTT
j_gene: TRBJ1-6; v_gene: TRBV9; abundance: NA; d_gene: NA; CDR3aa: CASSVAGTYNSPLHF; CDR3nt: TGTGCCAGCAGCGTAGCCGGGACCTATAATTCACCCCTCCACTTT
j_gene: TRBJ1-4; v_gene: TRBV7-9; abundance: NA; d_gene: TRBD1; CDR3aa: CASSSQTGFNEKLFF; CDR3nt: TGTGCCAGCAGCTCGCAGACAGGGTTTAATGAAAAACTGTTTTTT
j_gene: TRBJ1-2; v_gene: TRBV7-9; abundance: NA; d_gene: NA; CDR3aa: CASSLDGQYYGYTF; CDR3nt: TGTGCCAGCAGCTTAGACGGACAATACTATGGCTACACCTTC
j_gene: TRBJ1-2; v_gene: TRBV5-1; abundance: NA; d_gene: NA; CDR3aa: CASSYHGRRSEDYGYTF; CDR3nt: TGCGCCAGCAGCTACCACGGTCGGAGGTCGGAGGACTATGGCTACACCTTC
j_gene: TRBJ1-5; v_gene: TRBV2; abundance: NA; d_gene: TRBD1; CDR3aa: CASKTWQGAHQPQHF; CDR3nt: TGTGCCAGCAAGACCTGGCAGGGGGCACATCAGCCCCAGCATTTT
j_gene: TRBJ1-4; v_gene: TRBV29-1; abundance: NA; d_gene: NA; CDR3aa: CSVEDPGSNEKLFF; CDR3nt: TGCAGCGTTGAAGATCCAGGGTCTAATGAAAAACTGTTTTTT
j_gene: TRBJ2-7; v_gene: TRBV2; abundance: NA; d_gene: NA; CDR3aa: CASRETHLQVEQYF; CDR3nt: TGTGCCAGCAGAGAGACACACCTTCAGGTCGAGCAGTACTTC
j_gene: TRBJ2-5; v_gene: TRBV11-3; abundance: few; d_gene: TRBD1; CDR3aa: CASSLSGQGTETQYF; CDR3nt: TGTGCCAGCAGCTTATCCGGACAGGGTACAGAGACCCAGTACTTC
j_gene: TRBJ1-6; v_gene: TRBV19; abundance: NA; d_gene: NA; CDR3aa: CASSRVSGNSPLHF; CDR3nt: TGTGCCAGTAGTCGAGTGTCGGGTAATTCACCCCTCCACTTT
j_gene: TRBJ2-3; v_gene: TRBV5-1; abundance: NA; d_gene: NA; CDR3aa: CASSLRDLGLDTQYF; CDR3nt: TGCGCCAGCAGCTTACGGGACTTAGGGCTGGATACGCAGTATTTT
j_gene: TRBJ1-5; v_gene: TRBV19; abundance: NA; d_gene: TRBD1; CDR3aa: CASSGTGGLDQPQHF; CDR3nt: TGTGCCAGTTCCGGGACAGGGGGTTTGGATCAGCCCCAGCATTTT
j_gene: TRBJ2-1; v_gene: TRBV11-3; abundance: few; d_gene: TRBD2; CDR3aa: CASSLDLADNEQFF; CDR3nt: TGTGCCAGCAGCTTAGATCTAGCGGACAATGAGCAGTTCTTC
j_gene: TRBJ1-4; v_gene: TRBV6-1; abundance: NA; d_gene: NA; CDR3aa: CASSDGALETNEKLFF; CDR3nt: TGTGCCAGCAGTGATGGGGCTCTGGAAACTAATGAAAAACTGTTTTTT
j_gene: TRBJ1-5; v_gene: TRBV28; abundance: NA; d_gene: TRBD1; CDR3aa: CASSWDRVDQPQHF; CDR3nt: TGTGCCAGCAGTTGGGACAGGGTAGATCAGCCCCAGCATTTT
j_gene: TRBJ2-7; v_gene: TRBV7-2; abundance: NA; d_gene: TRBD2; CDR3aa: CASSLSPGLAYEQYF; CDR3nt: TGTGCCAGCAGCTTATCTCCGGGACTAGCGTACGAGCAGTACTTC
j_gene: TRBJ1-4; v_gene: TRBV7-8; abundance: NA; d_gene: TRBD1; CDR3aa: CASSLRTGGDEKLFF; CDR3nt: TGTGCCAGCAGCTTACGGACAGGTGGGGATGAAAAACTGTTTTTT
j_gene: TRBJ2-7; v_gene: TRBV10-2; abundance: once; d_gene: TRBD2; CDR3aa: CASRPHGGGGSYEQYF; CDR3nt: TGCGCCAGCCGGCCCCATGGTGGGGGAGGGTCCTACGAGCAGTACTTC
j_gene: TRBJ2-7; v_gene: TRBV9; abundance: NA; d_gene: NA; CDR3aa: CASSPGLSYEQYF; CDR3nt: TGTGCCAGCAGCCCCGGACTCAGCTACGAGCAGTACTTC
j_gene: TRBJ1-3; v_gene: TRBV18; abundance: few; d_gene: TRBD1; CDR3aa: CASSPDRDGNTIYF; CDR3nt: TGTGCCAGCTCACCCGACAGGGACGGAAACACCATATATTTT
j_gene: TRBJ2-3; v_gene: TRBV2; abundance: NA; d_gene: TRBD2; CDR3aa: CASSGLAEYTDTQYF; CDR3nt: TGTGCCAGCAGCGGACTAGCGGAATACACAGATACGCAGTATTTT
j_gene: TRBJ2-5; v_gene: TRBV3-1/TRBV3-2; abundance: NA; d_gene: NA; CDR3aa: CASSQDFWGGETQYF; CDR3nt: TGTGCCAGCAGCCAAGATTTTTGGGGAGGAGAGACCCAGTACTTC
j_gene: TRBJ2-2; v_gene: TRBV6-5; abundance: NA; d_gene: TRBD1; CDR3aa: CASRGTVPGELFF; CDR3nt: TGTGCCAGCAGAGGGACAGTTCCCGGGGAGCTGTTTTTT
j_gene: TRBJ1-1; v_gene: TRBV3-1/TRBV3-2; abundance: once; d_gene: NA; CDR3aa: CASSRQENTEAFF; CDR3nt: TGTGCCAGCAGCCGACAGGAGAACACTGAAGCTTTCTTT
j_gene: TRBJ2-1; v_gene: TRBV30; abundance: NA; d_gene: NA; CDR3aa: CAWGFTEQFF; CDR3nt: TGTGCCTGGGGTTTCACAGAGCAGTTCTTC
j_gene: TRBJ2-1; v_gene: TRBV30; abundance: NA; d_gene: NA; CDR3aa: CAWSRGRSSYNEQFF; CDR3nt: TGTGCCTGGAGTAGAGGGAGGTCCTCCTACAATGAGCAGTTCTTC